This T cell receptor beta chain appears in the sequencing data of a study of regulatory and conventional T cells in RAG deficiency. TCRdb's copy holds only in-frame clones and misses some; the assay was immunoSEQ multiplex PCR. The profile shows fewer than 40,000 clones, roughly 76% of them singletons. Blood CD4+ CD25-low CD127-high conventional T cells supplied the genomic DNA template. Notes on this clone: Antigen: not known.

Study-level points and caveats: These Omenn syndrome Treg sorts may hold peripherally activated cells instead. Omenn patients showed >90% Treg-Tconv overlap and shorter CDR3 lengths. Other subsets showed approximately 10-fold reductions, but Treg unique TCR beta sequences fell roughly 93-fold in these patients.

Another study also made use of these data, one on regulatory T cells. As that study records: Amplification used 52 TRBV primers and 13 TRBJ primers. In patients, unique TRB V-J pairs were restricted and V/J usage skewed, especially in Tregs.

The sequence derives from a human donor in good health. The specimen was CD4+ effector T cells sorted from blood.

In DNA form, the CDR3 reads TGTGCCAGCCTGAGTTTACGTCGGGGCAGGGGCGTGAATGAGCAGTTCTTC. Amino acids: CASLSLRRGRGVNEQFF. The chain couples TRBV27 to TRBJ2-1, with D possibly matching TRBD1 (6 bases). The CDR3 covers 17 residues. Germline V gene data show CDR1 as MNHEY and CDR2 as SMNVEV (reference sequence). The V end lost 8 bases, the J end lost 7 bases, and 27 bases lay between the germline ends.